This T cell receptor (beta chain) is drawn from a study of blood T cell repertoires in COVID-19. Study as a whole: Samples of COVID-19 (acute and convalescent) were obtained from the United States, Italy and Spain. T cells, B-cell-depleted T cells, or PBMCs supplied cDNA or gDNA.

Looked up from germline, CDR1 is MNHEY and CDR2 is SVGAGI. V lost 7 bases, J lost 8 bases, and 6 bases stayed unmatched. The CDR3 length is 13 residues. This clone was picked up one time. Authors' processing steps: Amplified reference gene primers provided the basis for estimating nucleated cell counts. The data were produced by immunoSEQ multiplex PCR, yet TCRdb's version contains in-frame clones alone and is incomplete. V and J calls plus clone size are reproduced from that table; the DNA served to infer D and trimming. The data show 200,000 to 250,000 clones, roughly 88% seen once. The receptor was derived from a man aged 50-59 years with active or convalescent COVID-19. This chain links TRBV6-5 with TRBJ1-2, with 11 bases matching TRBD1. Sample: peripheral blood. The CDR3 reads CASTPDRGRGYTF. CDR3 nucleotide sequence: TGTGCCAGCACCCCGGACAGGGGGCGCGGCTACACCTTC.